This T cell receptor (beta chain) was identified in a study of shared clonotypes between healthy human individuals. In the source study's methods: Owing to the provision of junction-only sequences devoid of quality scores by immunoSEQ, filtering differed. TCRdb's table, derived via immunoSEQ multiplex PCR, lists solely in-frame clones and lacks some. V, J and clone size are taken as reported in that table, and D and trimming were inferred from the DNA itself. The data hold more than 1 million clones, with roughly 74% observed a single time. Those who donated, Caucasian adults without exception, all lived in Nashville, Tennessee. What was sequenced was memory CD4+ T cells from PBMCs. The subset here: CD45RA-negative fraction. This sequence originates from a man aged 18-30 years in good health. Some clones in this sample may be carry-over from other donors' samples.

The CDR3 sequence: CASSEGTGYGYTF. In DNA form, the CDR3 reads TGTGCCAGCAGTGAAGGAACGGGCTATGGCTACACCTTC. The rearrangement uses TRBV5-4 and TRBJ1-2; no clear D gene. Germline V gives CDR1 SGHNT, CDR2 YYREEE (reference sequence). Trimming pared 5 bases from V and 4 bases from J, leaving 12 bases between. CDR3 size: 13 residues.